The 4 T cell receptor beta chains in this list originate from one sample, sequenced in a study of blood T cell repertoires in COVID-19. TCRdb's table, derived via immunoSEQ multiplex PCR, lists solely in-frame clones and lacks some. The table records about 52,000 clones, approximately 83% of them present only once. Specimen: peripheral blood. The receptors here all came from an older man with active COVID-19.

The chain recombines TRBV5-1 with TRBJ2-2; 8 nucleotides align to TRBD1. This CDR3 spans 16 amino acids. CDR1 is SGHRS, CDR2 YFSETQ, per germline. The V and J ends lost 0 bases and 3 bases, in that order; junction bases with no gene match: 4. Written as DNA, the CDR3 is TGCGCCAGCAGCTTGGCCGGACAGGGTTACACCGGGGAGCTGTTTTTT. It is translated as CASSLAGQGYTGELFF. The full variable domain, with the rest looked up from reference TRBV5-1 and TRBJ2-2, is KAGVTQTPRYLIKTRGQQVTLSCSPISGHRSVSWYQQTPGQGLQFLFEYFSETQRNKGNFPGRFSGRQFSNSRSEMNVSTLELGDSALYLCASSLAGQGYTGELFFGEGSRLTVL.

This rearrangement joins TRBV19 to TRBJ1-1; no clear D. Trimming took off 4 bases at V and 1 base at J, with 7 bases between the two ends. Germline CDR1 LNHDA, CDR2 SQIVND (reference sequence). The CDR3 contains 13 residues. This CDR3 reads CASSTQWNTEAFF. In nucleotides, the CDR3 is TGTGCCAGTAGTACCCAGTGGAACACTGAAGCTTTCTTT.

The rearrangement links TRBV7-7 to TRBJ2-5, with TRBD2 matching over 13 bases. CDR1 and CDR2 (germline): SSHAT, FNYEAQ (reference sequence). V trimming: 4 bases; J trimming: 4 bases; junction bases outside the gene matches: 3. The CDR3 totals 15 residues. The CDR3: CASSSRTSGGETQYF. CDR3 coding DNA: TGTGCCAGCAGCTCCCGGACTAGCGGGGGAGAGACCCAGTACTTC.

This chain connects TRBV15 to TRBJ2-3, with a tentative D call TRBD2 (7 bases). The CDR3 extends over 13 amino acids. The V gene's germline CDR1 is LNHNV and CDR2 YYDKDF (reference sequence). The ends were cut back, 4 bases at V and 5 bases at J, with 10 bases in the middle. The CDR3 DNA reads as TGTGCCACCAGCATCGGGGGGCTAGATACGCAGTATTTT. It translates to CATSIGGLDTQYF.